This T cell receptor (beta chain) was sequenced in a study of T cells after yellow fever vaccination. Study background: Fractions with few cells were prepared using SMART-Seq v4 Ultra Low Input.

The V end was cut by 6 bases, the J end by 1 base, with 7 bases between. Germline V gene lookup returns CDR1 SQVTM and CDR2 ANQGSEA. CDR3 length: 11 residues. Template switching by 5'RACE produced TCR cDNA, adding a universal primer site and UMIs. TCRdb passed the 5' RACE reads through MiXCR, listing each CDR3 protein once. Here the sample spans some 120,000 distinct CDR3 sequences, about 8.8% being singletons. Study-wide results and limits: At under 97% for CD4 and about 87% for CD8, most primary-vaccination clones showed up again after the booster.

This clonotype was seen more than once but under ten times. The antigen remains unidentified. The material was CD8+ T cells sorted from PBMCs, obtained on the day of the yellow fever booster vaccination. V usage is TRBV29-1 and J usage is TRBJ2-7; D may be TRBD2 (5 bases). The TCR originated in a man between 18 and 35 years old who received the YFV17D yellow fever vaccine. DNA for the CDR3: TGCAGCGTAGAGGGTTCCTACGAGCAGTACTTC. Translating it yields CSVEGSYEQYF.